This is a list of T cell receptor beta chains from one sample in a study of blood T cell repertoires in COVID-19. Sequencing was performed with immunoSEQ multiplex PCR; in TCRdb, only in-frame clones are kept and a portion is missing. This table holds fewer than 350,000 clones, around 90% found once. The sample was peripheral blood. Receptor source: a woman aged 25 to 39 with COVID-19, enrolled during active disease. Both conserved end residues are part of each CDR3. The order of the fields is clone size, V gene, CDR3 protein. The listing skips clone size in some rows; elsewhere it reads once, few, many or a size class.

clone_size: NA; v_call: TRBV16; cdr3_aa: CASSPDPPLQAPQHF
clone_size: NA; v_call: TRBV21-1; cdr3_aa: CASSQATSTDTQYF
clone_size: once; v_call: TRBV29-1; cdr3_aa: CSVTLAGVGYEQYF
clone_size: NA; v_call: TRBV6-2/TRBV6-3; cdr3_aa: CASSYSHSYSGNTIYF
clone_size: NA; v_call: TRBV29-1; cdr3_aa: CSVLRDSSGANVLTF
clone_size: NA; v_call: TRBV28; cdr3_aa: CASSLGGKGYGYTF
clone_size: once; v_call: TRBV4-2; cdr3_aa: CASSQGRSQGEDTQYF
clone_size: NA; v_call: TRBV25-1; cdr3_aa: CASSVGDQPQHF
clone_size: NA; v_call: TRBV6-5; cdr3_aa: CASMSGRAKNIQYF
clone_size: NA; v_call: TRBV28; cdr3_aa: CASSLIDPGITDTQYF
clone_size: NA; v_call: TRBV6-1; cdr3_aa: CASSSAGQGGSPLHF
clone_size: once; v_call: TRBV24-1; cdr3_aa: CATSVASGSNEQFF
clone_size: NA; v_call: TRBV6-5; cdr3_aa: CASSSTGLGQPQHF
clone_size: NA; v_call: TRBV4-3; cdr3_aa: CASSQDMSNQPQHF
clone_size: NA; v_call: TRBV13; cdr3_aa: CASSLKGGAPYGYTF
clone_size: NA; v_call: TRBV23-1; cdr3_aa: CASSQWAVYGYTF
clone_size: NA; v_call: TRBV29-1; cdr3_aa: CSVVSLNSNTEAFF
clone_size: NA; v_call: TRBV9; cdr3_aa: CASSRQGGNEQFF
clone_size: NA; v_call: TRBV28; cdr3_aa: CASSPLPVRGIYEQYF
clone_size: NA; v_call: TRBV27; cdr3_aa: CASSYISGPAYEQYF
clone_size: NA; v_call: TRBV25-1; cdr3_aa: CASSDKNSGRAYNEQFF
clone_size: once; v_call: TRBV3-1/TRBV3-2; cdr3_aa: CASSRRGNYGYTF
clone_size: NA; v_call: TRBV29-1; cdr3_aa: CSVEGGGTEAFF
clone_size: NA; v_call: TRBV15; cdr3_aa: CATSRDRLIRNTQYF
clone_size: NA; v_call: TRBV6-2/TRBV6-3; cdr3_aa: CASSYTASGSYGEQFF
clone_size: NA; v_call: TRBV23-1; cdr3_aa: CASSLIYGQGTHEQYF
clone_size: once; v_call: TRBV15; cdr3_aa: CATSRVREGTTEAFF
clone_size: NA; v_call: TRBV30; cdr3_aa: CAWSATGNQPQHF
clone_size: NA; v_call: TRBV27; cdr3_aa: CASSYSGGEQYF
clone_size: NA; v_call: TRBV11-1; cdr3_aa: CASSFNSQERPYEQYF
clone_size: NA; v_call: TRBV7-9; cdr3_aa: CASSNPGREVYEQYF
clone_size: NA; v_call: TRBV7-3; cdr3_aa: CASSSRLGANEKLFF
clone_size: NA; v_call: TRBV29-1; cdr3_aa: CSVEDRGPTYGYTF
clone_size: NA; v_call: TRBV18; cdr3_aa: CASSPPGLAGSGELFF
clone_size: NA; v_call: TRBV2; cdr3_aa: CASLTGFSYEQYF
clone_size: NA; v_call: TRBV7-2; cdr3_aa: CASSSRGSNQPQHF
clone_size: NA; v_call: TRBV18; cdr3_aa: CASSPGGGTTVEQYF
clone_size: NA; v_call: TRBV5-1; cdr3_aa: CASSLAGQGRSTQYF
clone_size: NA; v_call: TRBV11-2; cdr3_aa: CASSPQDRNYGYTF
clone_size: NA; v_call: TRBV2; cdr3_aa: CASSRERKETQYF
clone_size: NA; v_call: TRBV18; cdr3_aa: CASKRTGSTGELFF
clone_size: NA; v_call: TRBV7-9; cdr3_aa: CASSLADRGFYGYTF
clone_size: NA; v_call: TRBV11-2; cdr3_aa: CASSPLRRAGRYEQYF
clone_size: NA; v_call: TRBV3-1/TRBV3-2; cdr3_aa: CASSLSGSPLHF
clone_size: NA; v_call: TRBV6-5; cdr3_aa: CASSTTSPEYNEQFF
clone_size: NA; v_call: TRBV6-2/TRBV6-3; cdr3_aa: CASSYWGLAVLGNEQFF
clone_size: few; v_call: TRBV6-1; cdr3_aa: CASSEGAGLNQPQHF
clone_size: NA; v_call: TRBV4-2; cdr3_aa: CASSQVAGGTDTQYF
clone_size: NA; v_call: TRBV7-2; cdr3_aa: CASSLEYSNQPQHF
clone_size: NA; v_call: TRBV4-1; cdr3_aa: CASSPNTDRAYEQYF